This T cell receptor (beta chain) comes out of a study of blood T cell repertoires in COVID-19. Germline CDR1 is KGHSH and CDR2 is LQKENI. The CDR3 is 15 residues long. V was trimmed by 3 bases and J by 5 bases, leaving 13 bases between them. This clone was counted a few times. Using immunoSEQ multiplex PCR, the repertoire was profiled, and TCRdb retains in-frame clones only, with some absent. The sample has 50,000 or so clones; roughly 87% are singletons. Sequencing was performed on peripheral blood. The chain joins TRBV18 to TRBJ2-2; the D is unclear. The receptor's source is a human donor with active COVID-19. The donor label of this sample is uncertain. The CDR3 DNA is TGTGCCAGCTCACCTGCGAGCCAACCAACCGGGGAGCTGTTTTTT. It codes for CASSPASQPTGELFF.